This TCR beta chain was captured in a study of control samples from healthy donors and cancer patients. The repertoire was sequenced with immunoSEQ multiplex PCR; TCRdb's copy has only in-frame clones and lacks some. The sample shows roughly 94,000 clones, about four fifths of them seen only once. CDR1 SGHKS and CDR2 YYEKEE come from the germline V gene (reference sequence). The V and J ends lost 4 bases and 3 bases, in that order; junction bases with no gene match: 2. The length of the CDR3 is 13 residues. Sequenced sample: PBMCs. The chain is built from TRBV5-5 and TRBJ1-2; TRBD1 agrees at 8 bases. This TCR derives from a man aged 65-85 years with lung cancer. The CDR3 DNA is TGTGCCAGCAGCCCGGACAGGGACTATGGCTACACCTTC. It encodes CASSPDRDYGYTF.